This T cell receptor beta chain was obtained from a study of quantifying T cell responses using KT2 cells. At the level of the study: RNA was reverse transcribed with TCR alpha and beta constant-region primers. The second PCR was a qPCR stopped at a predetermined fluorescence threshold. Notes on the study in general: KT2 sequences were detected down to about one KT2 cell per 100,000 PBMC.

To note about this clonotype: Its target is unknown.

A range of KT2-to-PBMC ratios was made using fixed PBMC numbers. The cDNA 3' end received a ligated oligonucleotide with a UMI. First-round PCR used three to five cycles and beta primers RC1.1 and RC1.2 covering TRBC1 and TRBC2. Each CDR3 protein gets one entry after TCRdb re-called the UMI-ligation and nested PCR reads with MiXCR. The sample includes roughly 38,000 distinct CDR3 sequences, about 18% of them seen just once. The V end lost 6 bases, the J end lost 6 bases, and 12 bases lay between the germline ends. This CDR3 region has 13 residues. The chain links TRBV12-3 or TRBV12-4 to TRBJ2-1; either TRBD1 or TRBD2 may fit D (6 bases each). Material: PBMCs spiked with cells of the T cell clone KT2. This sequence was found in a human donor. CDR3 sequence: CASSRGGINEQFF. The CDR3 bases are TGTGCCAGCAGCAGGGGCGGGATCAATGAGCAGTTCTTC.